The 3 T cell receptor beta chains below all came from one sample that was sequenced in a study of human T cells and chemical hapten exposure. Documented time point: patch test 1, 2 weeks after DPC sensitization. Treatment described: therapeutic diphenylcyclopropenone sensitization with weekly scalp DPC. TCRdb re-called the RACE reads with MiXCR, one entry per CDR3 protein. The sample holds 65,000 to 85,000 distinct CDR3 sequences, around 11% seen once. This specimen consisted of whole blood, obtained in connection with sensitization to the hapten diphenylcyclopropenone (DPC). These receptors originate from a woman aged 60 to 75 with alopecia areata. Some clones in this sample may be carry-over from other donors' samples.

The chain couples TRBV5-1 to TRBJ2-1; D gene ambiguous. The CDR3 has 12 residues. Trimming stripped 4 bases from V and 7 bases from J, with 9 bases between. Looked up from germline, CDR1 is SGHRS and CDR2 is YFSETQ. The CDR3 nucleotides read TGCGCCAGCAGCCCTCCCGGTAATGAGCAGTTCTTC. Translated: CASSPPGNEQFF.

This clonotype appeared a few times. V usage is TRBV3-1 and J usage is TRBJ1-1, with D perhaps matching TRBD1 (5 bases). This CDR3 spans 13 amino acids. Trimming took off 4 bases at V and 7 bases at J, with 13 bases between the two ends. Germline CDR1 LGHDT, CDR2 YNNKEL (reference sequence). The CDR3 DNA is TGTGCCAGCAGCCCCCGGGGGATCTTTGAAGCTTTCTTT. Protein sequence: CASSPRGIFEAFF.

This clonotype was observed at least ten times. This chain connects TRBV20-1 to TRBJ1-6, with D perhaps matching TRBD1 (5 bases). CDR3 length equals 15 residues. Trimming shortened V by 3 bases and J by 7 bases, and 16 bases separated the two germline ends. From germline, CDR1 is DFQATT and CDR2 SNEGSKA (reference sequence). The CDR3, as DNA: TGCAGTGCTAGGCTGGTTGGGGGGGGGAATTCACCCCTCCACTTT. This translates into CSARLVGGGNSPLHF.